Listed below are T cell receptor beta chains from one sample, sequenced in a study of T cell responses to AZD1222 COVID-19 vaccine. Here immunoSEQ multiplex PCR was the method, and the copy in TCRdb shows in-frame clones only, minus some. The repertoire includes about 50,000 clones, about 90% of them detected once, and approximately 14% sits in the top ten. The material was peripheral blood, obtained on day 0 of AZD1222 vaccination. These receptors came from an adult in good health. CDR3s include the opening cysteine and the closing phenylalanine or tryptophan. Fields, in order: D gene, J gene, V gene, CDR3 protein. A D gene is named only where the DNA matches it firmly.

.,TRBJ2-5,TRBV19,CASSSGEDWETQYF
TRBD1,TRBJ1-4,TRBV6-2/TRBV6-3,CASSSRQGPVTELFF
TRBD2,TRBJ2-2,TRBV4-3,CASSQETLAGNTGELFF
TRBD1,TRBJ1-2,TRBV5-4,CASSLAGTGVDYGYTF
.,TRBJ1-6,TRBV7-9,CASSLAGQGNSPLHF
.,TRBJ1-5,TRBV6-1,CASSEQGAISNQPQHF
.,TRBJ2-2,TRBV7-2,CASSLEWSGELFF
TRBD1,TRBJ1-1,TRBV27,CASSLWGAGTGDTEAFF
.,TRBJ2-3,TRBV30,CAWSALADTQYF
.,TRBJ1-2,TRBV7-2,CASSPQGNYGYTF
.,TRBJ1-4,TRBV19,CASSIAGGGEKLFF
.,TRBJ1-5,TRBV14,CASSQERDQPQHF
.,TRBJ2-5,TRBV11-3,CASSSGRGPLETQYF
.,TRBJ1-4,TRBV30,CAWSAQFNEKLFF
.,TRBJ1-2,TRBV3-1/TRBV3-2,CASSQTRTGRYGYTF
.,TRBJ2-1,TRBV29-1,CSVARQGPSGEQFF
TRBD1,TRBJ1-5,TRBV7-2,CASSLSGQGWQPQHF
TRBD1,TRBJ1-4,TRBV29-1,CATGSLDEKLFF
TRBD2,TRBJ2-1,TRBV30,CAWSDGRAGNEQFF
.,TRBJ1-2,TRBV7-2,CASSLDGGPKGYGYTF
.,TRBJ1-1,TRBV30,CAWRGQPNTEAFF
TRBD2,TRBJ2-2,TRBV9,CASSVTSGTNTGELFF
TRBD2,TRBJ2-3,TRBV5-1,CASSFGSGRRGDTQYF
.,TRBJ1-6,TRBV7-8,CASSSSTGFMRSPLHF
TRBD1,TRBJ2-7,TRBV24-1,CATSDSPGTGNYEQYF
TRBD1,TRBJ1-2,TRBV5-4,CASSLDRGYGYTF
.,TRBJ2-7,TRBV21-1,CASTKRRDYEQYF
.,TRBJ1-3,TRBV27,CASGLTGTAGNTIYF
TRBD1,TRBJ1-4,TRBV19,CASSGQVSNEKLFF
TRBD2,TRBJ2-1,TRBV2,CASRRATSGRQFF
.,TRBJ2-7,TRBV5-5,CASSLAGLGYEQYF
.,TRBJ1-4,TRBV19,CATVGAPSGDSLF
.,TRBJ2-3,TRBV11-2,CASSLGVGKDTQYF
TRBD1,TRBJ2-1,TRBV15,CATSRDRAGGYNEQFF
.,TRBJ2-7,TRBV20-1,CSASPTGYEQYF
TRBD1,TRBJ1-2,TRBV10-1,CASTGQGYGNYGYTF
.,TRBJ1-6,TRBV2,CASTRGQLGVDNSPLHF
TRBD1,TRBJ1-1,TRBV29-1,CSVRTGRTEAFF
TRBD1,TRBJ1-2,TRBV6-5,CASSLGDRGFGYTF
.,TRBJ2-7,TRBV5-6,CASSFFRGRNEQYF
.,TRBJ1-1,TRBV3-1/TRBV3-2,CASGQPNTEAFF
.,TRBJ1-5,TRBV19,CASRPDRYSNQPQHF
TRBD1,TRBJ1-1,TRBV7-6,CASSLRGGAATEAFF
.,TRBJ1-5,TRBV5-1,CASSVDGTPDQPQHF
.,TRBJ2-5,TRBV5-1,CASSGRTGQETQYF
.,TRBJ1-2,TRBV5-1,CASTPSGGSSGYTF
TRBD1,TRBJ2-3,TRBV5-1,CASSWGTGTDTQYF
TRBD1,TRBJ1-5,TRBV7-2,CASSLVGTGDNQPQHF
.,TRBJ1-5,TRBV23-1,CASIPVSNQPQHF
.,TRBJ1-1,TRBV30,CAWSVSANTEAFF